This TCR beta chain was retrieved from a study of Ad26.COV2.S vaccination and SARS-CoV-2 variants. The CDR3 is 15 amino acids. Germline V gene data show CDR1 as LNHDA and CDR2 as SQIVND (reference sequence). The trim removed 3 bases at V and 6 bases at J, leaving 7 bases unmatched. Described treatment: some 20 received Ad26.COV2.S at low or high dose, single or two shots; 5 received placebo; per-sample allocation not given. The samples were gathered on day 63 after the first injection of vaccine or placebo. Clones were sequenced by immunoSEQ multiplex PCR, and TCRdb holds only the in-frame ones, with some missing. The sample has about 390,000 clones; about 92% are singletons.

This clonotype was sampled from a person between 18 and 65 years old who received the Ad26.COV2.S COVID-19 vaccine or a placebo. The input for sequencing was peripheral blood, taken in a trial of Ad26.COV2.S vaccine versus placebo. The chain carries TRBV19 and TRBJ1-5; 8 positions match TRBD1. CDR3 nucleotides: TGTGCCAGTAGTATTCGGACAGGGAGTTTTCAGCCCCAGCATTTT. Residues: CASSIRTGSFQPQHF.